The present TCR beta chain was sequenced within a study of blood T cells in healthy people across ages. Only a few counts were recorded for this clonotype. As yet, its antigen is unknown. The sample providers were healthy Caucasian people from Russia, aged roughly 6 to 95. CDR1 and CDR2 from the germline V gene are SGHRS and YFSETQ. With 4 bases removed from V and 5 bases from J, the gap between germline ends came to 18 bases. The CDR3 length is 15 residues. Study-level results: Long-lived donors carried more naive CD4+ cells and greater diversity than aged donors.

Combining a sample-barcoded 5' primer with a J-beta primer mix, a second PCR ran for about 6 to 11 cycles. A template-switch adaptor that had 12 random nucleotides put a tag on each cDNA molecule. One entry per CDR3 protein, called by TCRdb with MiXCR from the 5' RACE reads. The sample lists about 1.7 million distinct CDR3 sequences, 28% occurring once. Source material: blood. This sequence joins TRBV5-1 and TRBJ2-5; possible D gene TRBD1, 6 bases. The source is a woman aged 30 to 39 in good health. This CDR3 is CASSTAQDRRETQYF. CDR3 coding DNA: TGCGCCAGCAGCACGGCGCAAGACAGGCGGGAGACCCAGTACTTC.